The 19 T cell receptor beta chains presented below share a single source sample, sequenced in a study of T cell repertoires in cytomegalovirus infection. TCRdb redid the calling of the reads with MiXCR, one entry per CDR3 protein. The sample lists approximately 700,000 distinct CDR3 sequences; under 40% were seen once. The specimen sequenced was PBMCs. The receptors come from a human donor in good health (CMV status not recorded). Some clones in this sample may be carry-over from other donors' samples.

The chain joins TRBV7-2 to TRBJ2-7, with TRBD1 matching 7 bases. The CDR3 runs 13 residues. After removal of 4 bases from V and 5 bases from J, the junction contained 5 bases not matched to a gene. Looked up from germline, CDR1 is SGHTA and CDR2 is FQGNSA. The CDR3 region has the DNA TGTGCCAGCAGCTGGTCGACAGGGAACGAGCAGTACTTC. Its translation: CASSWSTGNEQYF.

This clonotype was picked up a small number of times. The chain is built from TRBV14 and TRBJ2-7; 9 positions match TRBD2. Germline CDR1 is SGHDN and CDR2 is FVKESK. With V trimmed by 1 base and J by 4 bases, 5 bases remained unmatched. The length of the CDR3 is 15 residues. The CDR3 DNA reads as TGTGCCAGCAGCCAAGTCTTGGCGGGAGGGTACGAGCAGTACTTC. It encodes CASSQVLAGGYEQYF. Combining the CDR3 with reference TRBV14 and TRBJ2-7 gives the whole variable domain EAGVTQFPSHSVIEKGQTVTLRCDPISGHDNLYWYRRVMGKEIKFLLHFVKESKQDESGMPNNRFLAERTGGTYSTLKVQPAELEDSGVYFCASSQVLAGGYEQYFGPGTRLTVT.

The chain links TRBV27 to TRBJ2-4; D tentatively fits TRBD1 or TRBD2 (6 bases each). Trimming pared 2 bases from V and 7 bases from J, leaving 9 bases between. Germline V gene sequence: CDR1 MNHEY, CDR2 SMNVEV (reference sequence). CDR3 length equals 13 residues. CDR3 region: CASSLRGANIQYF. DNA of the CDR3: TGTGCCAGCAGTTTAAGGGGGGCGAACATTCAGTACTTC.

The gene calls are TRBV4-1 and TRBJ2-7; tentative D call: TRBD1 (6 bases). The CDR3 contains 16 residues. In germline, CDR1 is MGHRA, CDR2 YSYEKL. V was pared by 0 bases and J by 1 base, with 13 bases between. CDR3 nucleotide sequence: TGCGCCAGCAGCCAAGATTTTAACAGGGATTCCTACGAGCAGTACTTC. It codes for CASSQDFNRDSYEQYF.

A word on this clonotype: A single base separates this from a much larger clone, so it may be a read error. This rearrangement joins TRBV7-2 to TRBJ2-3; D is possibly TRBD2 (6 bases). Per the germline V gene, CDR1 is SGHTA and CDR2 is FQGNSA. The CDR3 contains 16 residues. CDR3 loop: CASSPSLASGAETQYF. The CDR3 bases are TGTGCCAGCAGCCCCTCTCTAGCGTCCGGGGCAGAAACGCAGTATTTT.

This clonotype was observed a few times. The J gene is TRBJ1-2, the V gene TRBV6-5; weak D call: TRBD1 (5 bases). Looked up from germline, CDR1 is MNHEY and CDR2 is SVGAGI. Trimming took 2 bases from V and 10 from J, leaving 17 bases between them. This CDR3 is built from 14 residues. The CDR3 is CASSYREGSRVYTF. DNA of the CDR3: TGTGCCAGCAGTTACCGCGAGGGGAGCAGGGTCTACACCTTC.

Here the CDR3 DNA reads TGTGCCAGCAGTGCAGCGGGAGGAGAGACCCAGTACTTC. It is translated as CASSAAGGETQYF. The chain joins TRBV2 to TRBJ2-5; 9 bases fit TRBD2. CDR3 length: 13 residues. After removal of 4 bases from V and 4 bases from J, the junction contained 1 base not matched to a gene. Germline CDR1 reads SNHLY; CDR2 reads FYNNEI. The entire variable domain, with the rest obtained from reference TRBV2 and TRBJ2-5, is as follows: EPEVTQTPSHQVTQMGQEVILRCVPISNHLYFYWYRQILGQKVEFLVSFYNNEISEKSEIFDDQFSVERPDGSNFTLKIRSTKLEDSAMYFCASSAAGGETQYFGPGTRLLVL.

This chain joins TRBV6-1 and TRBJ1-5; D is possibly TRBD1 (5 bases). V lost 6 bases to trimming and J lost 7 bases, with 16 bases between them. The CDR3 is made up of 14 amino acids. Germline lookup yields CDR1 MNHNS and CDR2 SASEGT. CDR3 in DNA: TGTGCCAGCAGGAGTACAGGCATCGGACAGCCCCAGCATTTT. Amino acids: CASRSTGIGQPQHF.

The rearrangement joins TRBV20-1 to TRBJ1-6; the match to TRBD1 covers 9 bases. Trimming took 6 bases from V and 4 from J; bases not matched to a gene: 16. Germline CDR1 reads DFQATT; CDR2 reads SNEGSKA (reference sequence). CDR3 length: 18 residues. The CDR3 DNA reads TGCAGTGCGTCCTGGGACAGGGACCCAGAAGAGTATAATTCACCCCTCCACTTT. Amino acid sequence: CSASWDRDPEEYNSPLHF.

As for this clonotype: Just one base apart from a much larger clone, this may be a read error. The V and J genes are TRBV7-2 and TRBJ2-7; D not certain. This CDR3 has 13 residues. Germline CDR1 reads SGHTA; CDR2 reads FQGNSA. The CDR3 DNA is TGTGCCAGCAGCTTAAGAGGTTCCTACGAGCATTACTTC. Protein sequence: CASSLRGSYEHYF.

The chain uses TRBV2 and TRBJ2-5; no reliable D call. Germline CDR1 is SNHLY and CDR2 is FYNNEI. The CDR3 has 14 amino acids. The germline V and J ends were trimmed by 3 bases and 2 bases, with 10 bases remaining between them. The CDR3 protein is CASSDTADQETQYF. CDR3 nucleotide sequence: TGTGCCAGCAGTGACACAGCTGATCAAGAGACCCAGTACTTC.

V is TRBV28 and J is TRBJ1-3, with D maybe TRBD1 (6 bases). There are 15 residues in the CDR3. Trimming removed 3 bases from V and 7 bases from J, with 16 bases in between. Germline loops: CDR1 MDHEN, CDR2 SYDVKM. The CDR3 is CASSFAGARGNTIYF. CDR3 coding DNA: TGTGCCAGCAGTTTCGCGGGGGCCCGGGGGAACACCATATATTTT. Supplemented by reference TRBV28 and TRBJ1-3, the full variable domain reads DVKVTQSSRYLVKRTGEKVFLECVQDMDHENMFWYRQDPGLGLRLIYFSYDVKMKEKGDIPEGYSVSREKKERFSLILESASTNQTSMYLCASSFAGARGNTIYFGEGSWLTVV.

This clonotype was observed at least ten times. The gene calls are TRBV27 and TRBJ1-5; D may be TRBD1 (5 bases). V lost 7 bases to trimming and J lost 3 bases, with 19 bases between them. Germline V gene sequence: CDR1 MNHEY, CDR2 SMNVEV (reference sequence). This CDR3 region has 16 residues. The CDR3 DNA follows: TGTGCCAGCACCCCTAGAGGGACGGATACCAATCAGCCCCAGCATTTT. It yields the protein CASTPRGTDTNQPQHF.

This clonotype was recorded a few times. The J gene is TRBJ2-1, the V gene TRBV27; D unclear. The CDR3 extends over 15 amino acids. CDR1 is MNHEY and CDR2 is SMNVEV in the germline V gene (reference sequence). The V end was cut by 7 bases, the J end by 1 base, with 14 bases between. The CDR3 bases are TGTGCCAGCACATCTCCCTACCGTTCCTACAATGAGCAGTTCTTC. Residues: CASTSPYRSYNEQFF.

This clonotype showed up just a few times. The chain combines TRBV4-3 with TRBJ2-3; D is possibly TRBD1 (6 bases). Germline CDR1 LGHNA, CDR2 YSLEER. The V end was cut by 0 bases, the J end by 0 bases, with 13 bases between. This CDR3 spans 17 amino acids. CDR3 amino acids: CASSQEWTVPSTDTQYF. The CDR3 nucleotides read TGCGCCAGCAGCCAAGAGTGGACAGTCCCTAGCACAGATACGCAGTATTTT.

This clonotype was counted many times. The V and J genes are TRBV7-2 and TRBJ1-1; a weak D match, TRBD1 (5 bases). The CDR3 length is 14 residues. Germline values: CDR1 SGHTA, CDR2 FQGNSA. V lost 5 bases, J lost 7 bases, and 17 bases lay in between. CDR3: CASSNPGGNNEAFF. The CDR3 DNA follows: TGTGCCAGCAGCAACCCCGGGGGAAATAATGAAGCTTTCTTT.

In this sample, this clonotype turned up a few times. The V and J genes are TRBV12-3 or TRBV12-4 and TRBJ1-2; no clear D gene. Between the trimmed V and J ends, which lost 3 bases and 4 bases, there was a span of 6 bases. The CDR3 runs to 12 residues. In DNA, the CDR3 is TGTGCCAGCAGTTTCGGCCTCTATGGCTACACCTTC. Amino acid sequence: CASSFGLYGYTF.

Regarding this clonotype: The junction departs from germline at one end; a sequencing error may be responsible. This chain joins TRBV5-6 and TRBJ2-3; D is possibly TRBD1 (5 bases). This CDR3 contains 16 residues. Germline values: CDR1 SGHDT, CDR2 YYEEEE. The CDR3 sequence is CASTLSLGASTDTQYF. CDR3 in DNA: TGTGCCAGCACCTTGAGCTTAGGGGCGAGCACAGATACGCAGTATTTT.

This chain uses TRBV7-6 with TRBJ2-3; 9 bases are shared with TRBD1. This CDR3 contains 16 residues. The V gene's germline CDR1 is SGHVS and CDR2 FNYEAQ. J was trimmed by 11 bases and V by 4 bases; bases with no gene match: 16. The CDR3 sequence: CASSWWAGQGRPKQYF. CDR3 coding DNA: TGTGCCAGCAGCTGGTGGGCAGGACAGGGGCGCCCCAAGCAGTATTTT.